A single sample gave rise to the 8 T cell receptor beta chains below, sequenced in a study of OX40 agonist ivuxolimab in advanced cancers. Some clones are missing from TCRdb's copy, which holds only in-frame ones; the method was immunoSEQ multiplex PCR. Of around 83,000 clones listed, around 85% are singletons. The sample here was CD4+ or CD8+ T cells sorted from blood, taken in a trial of the OX40 agonist ivuxolimab. Receptors were obtained from an adult with an advanced solid tumor such as melanoma, head and neck, liver or kidney cancer.

V usage is TRBV27 and J usage is TRBJ1-1, with 11 bases identical to TRBD1. V lost 4 bases and J lost 7; bases outside the gene matches: 14. CDR1 and CDR2 from the germline V gene are MNHEY and SMNVEV (reference sequence). The CDR3 runs 17 residues. The CDR3 loop is CASSSRTGGLFGIEAFF. DNA for the CDR3: TGTGCCAGCAGTTCGAGGACAGGGGGCCTCTTTGGGATTGAAGCTTTCTTT.

This clone was detected once. V is TRBV10-3 and J is TRBJ2-6; D may correspond to TRBD1 or TRBD2 (5 bases each). Germline V CDR1 and CDR2: ENHRY, SYGVKD. The length of the CDR3 is 17 residues. V shed 3 bases and J shed 1 base, with 13 bases lying between them. CDR3 DNA sequence: TGTGCCATCAGTGACCCGGGACGGGTATCTGGGGCCAACGTCCTGACTTTC. Translating gives CAISDPGRVSGANVLTF.

V and J are TRBV7-2 and TRBJ1-4; TRBD1 agrees at 7 bases. The CDR3 runs to 16 residues. Germline-derived CDR1 and CDR2 are SGHTA and FQGNSA. Trimming took 2 bases from V and 1 from J; bases not matched to a gene: 4. CDR3 nucleotides: TGTGCCAGCAGCTTACGAGGGACAGTAACTAATGAAAAACTGTTTTTT. Its protein is CASSLRGTVTNEKLFF.

This sequence joins TRBV6-5 and TRBJ2-3; D ambiguous. Trimming left V 2 bases short and J 0 bases short, with 9 bases between. This CDR3 has 15 amino acids. Per the germline V gene, CDR1 is MNHEY and CDR2 is SVGAGI. CDR3 in DNA: TGTGCCAGCAGTTACGTGGGCAGAAGCACAGATACGCAGTATTTT. Translated, it gives CASSYVGRSTDTQYF.

This rearrangement joins TRBV7-8 to TRBJ2-5; 7 bases match TRBD2. Germline V gives CDR1 SGHVS, CDR2 FQNEAQ. This CDR3 region has 17 residues. Trimming removed 1 base from V and 4 bases from J; junction bases left unmatched: 12. The chain's CDR3 is CASSLGLARLGRETQYF. The CDR3 DNA reads TGTGCCAGCAGCTTAGGACTAGCTAGGTTGGGTAGAGAGACCCAGTACTTC.

This clone was recorded once. The chain employs TRBV27 and TRBJ1-1; TRBD1 is a possible D gene (6 bases). Germline CDR1 is MNHEY and CDR2 is SMNVEV (reference sequence). This CDR3 has 16 residues. Trimming took 6 bases from V and 0 from J, leaving 17 bases between them. This CDR3 is CASSLQGGGLNTEAFF. CDR3 in DNA: TGTGCCAGCAGCCTTCAGGGTGGGGGGCTGAACACTGAAGCTTTCTTT.

The chain uses TRBV6-5 and TRBJ1-3, with D unclear. The ends were cut back, 8 bases at V and 1 base at J, with 15 bases in the middle. Germline-derived CDR1 and CDR2 are MNHEY and SVGAGI. CDR3 length: 15 amino acids. The CDR3 loop is CASGLWGTSGNTIYF. CDR3 in DNA: TGTGCCAGCGGACTCTGGGGTACGTCTGGAAACACCATATATTTT.

The CDR3 nucleotides are TGTGCCAGCTCAAGCTTACCGGAAACTGAAGCTTTCTTT. Translated: CASSSLPETEAFF. This chain uses TRBV18 with TRBJ1-1; the D is unclear. The CDR3 length is 13 residues. Trimming shortened V by 5 bases and J by 5 bases, and 12 bases separated the two germline ends. CDR1 is KGHSH, CDR2 LQKENI, per germline.